What follows is one T cell receptor beta chain and its context. Its specificity is unknown. Measured with immunoSEQ multiplex PCR; TCRdb has only the in-frame clones, and not every one. The sample yields approximately 150,000 clones, approximately 91% seen once. This specimen belongs to a study of lymphopenia after photon versus proton radiotherapy. The CDR3 is made up of 12 amino acids. V lost 3 bases to trimming and J lost 8 bases, with 10 bases between them. CDR1 is SGHTA, CDR2 FQGNSA, per germline. Study-level findings and limits: Photon-treated patients lost naive T cells and TCR diversity; proton-treated stayed stable. Better survival with proton therapy was suggested as possible, not demonstrated. A bigger post-nadir fall in TCR diversity correlated inversely with survival time in deceased patients. Post-nadir diversity loss with photons came from oligoclonal expansion, particularly CD8+ Temra cells.

The material sequenced was peripheral blood, taken from a patient treated with photon-based radiotherapy. This chain links TRBV7-2 with TRBJ1-2, with D perhaps TRBD1 (5 bases). This TCR was recovered from a man in his fifties with gastric cancer. CDR3 region: CASSFGAGGYTF. CDR3 DNA: TGTGCCAGCAGCTTCGGGGCGGGAGGCTACACCTTC.